Included here is one T cell receptor (beta chain) sequence, with context. Its target is unknown. The sample is drawn from a study of lymphopenia after photon versus proton radiotherapy. Findings and caveats of the study: After the lymphocyte nadir, photon-treated repertoires showed oligoclonal expansion, especially of CD8+ Temra cells. Larger post-nadir TCR diversity loss correlated inversely with survival in deceased patients.

The CDR3 extends over 14 amino acids. Germline CDR1 and CDR2: SGDLS and YYNGEE. The V end lost 0 bases, the J end lost 2 bases, and 5 bases lay between the germline ends. Method: immunoSEQ multiplex PCR; TCRdb's copy keeps in-frame clones and lacks some. The sample yields under 20,000 clones, 80% to 95% seen once. The chain joins TRBV9 to TRBJ2-2; D uncertain. The specimen was peripheral blood, collected from a patient treated with photon-based radiotherapy. This sequence originates from a man in his sixties with pancreatic cancer. DNA of the CDR3: TGTGCCAGCAGCGTAGCTTTTAACACCGGGGAGCTGTTTTTT. Residues: CASSVAFNTGELFF. The whole variable domain, remainder taken from reference TRBV9 and TRBJ2-2, is DSGVTQTPKHLITATGQRVTLRCSPRSGDLSVYWYQQSLDQGLQFLIQYYNGEERAKGNILERFSAQQFPDLHSELNLSSLELGDSALYFCASSVAFNTGELFFGEGSRLTVL.